One and the same sample provided the 2 T cell receptor beta chains below, sequenced in a study of chemoradiotherapy in HPV16-positive cancers. Generated by immunoSEQ multiplex PCR, the TCRdb table keeps only in-frame clones and is missing some. Among over 15,000 clones listed, 85% to 90% were seen once. Sample: blood, taken from a patient who underwent chemoradiotherapy. These receptors were taken from a human donor with HPV-associated anogenital cancer.

The V gene is TRBV2, the J gene TRBJ1-2; 7 positions match TRBD1. CDR3 size: 15 residues. Germline loops: CDR1 SNHLY, CDR2 FYNNEI. Trimming at V came to 1 base and at J to 4 bases, leaving 6 bases not matched to a gene. DNA of the CDR3: TGTGCCAGCAGTGAAGGCACAGGGGAGGGCTATGGCTACACCTTC. As protein: CASSEGTGEGYGYTF.

V gene TRBV11-2 combines with J gene TRBJ2-1, with TRBD2 identical over 12 bases. V lost 4 bases, J lost 9 bases, and 4 bases stayed unmatched. The CDR3 covers 14 residues. Looked up from germline, CDR1 is SGHAT and CDR2 is FQNNGV. The CDR3 region is CASSSGLAGFEQFF. As DNA, the CDR3 is TGTGCCAGCAGCTCGGGACTAGCGGGCTTTGAGCAGTTCTTC.